Listed here is a single T cell receptor beta chain. Its antigen is currently unknown. The data are from a study of cytomegalovirus exposure and HLA in healthy donors. Study outcomes and limitations: Productive status was seen about 90% or about 30% of the time for most TCR beta V segments in an earlier analysis.

The PCR employed 60 Vbeta primers together with 13 Jbeta primers. This table comes from immunoSEQ multiplex PCR, and its TCRdb copy is limited to in-frame clones, with some not included. The sample holds 130,000 to 150,000 clones; around 80% are singletons and the top ten take more than 3.5%. The sequencing sample was made of PBMCs. This clonotype was obtained from a woman between 40 and 50 years old in good health and CMV-seropositive.

As DNA, the CDR3 is TGTGCCAGTAATAACGGAGGCGGAAGCTACACCTTC. This codes for CASNNGGGSYTF. The chain uses TRBV19 and TRBJ1-2; the D is unclear. V lost 7 bases and J 9 bases, leaving 15 bases between the germline ends. Germline loops: CDR1 LNHDA, CDR2 SQIVND (reference sequence). CDR3 length equals 12 residues.